A selection of T cell receptor beta chains follows, all from one sample in a study of blood T cell repertoires in COVID-19. The protocol was immunoSEQ multiplex PCR, while the TCRdb copy is restricted to in-frame clones and leaves out a portion. The table lists about 49,000 clones, about three quarters of them singletons. Sequences were obtained from peripheral blood. The receptors originated from a man in his 70s with active or convalescent COVID-19. The CDR3 runs from the conserved cysteine through the conserved F or W. Each record gives: J gene, V gene, D gene, clone size, CDR3 DNA, CDR3 protein. D genes are given only for firm matches. For some rows the clone size is stated as once, few or many, or as a class when expanded; others skip it.

>TRBJ2-5|TRBV5-4|TRBD2|.
TGTGCCAGCAGCCAAGGACTAGCGGGGGCCGAAGAGACCCAGTACTTC
CASSQGLAGAEETQYF
>TRBJ1-1|TRBV28|.|.
TGTGCCAGCAGTTACGGGACACCGAACACTGAAGCTTTCTTT
CASSYGTPNTEAFF
>TRBJ2-4|TRBV7-2|.|.
TGTGCCAGCAGCTTAGGGGGAGCTACCAAAAACATTCAGTACTTC
CASSLGGATKNIQYF
>TRBJ1-6|TRBV28|.|.
TGTGCCAGCAGAGAACAGGGTGAAAATTCACCCCTCCACTTT
CASREQGENSPLHF
>TRBJ2-5|TRBV6-2/TRBV6-3|.|few
TGTGCCAGCAGCCCGAGGACTGGAGAGACCCAGTACTTC
CASSPRTGETQYF
>TRBJ1-1|TRBV27|.|few
TGTGCCAGCAGTTCGACAGCTAGGGGCACTGAAGCTTTCTTT
CASSSTARGTEAFF
>TRBJ2-1|TRBV4-1|.|once
TGCGCCAGCAGCCACGTAGCGAGTGAGCAGTTCTTC
CASSHVASEQFF
>TRBJ1-1|TRBV7-2|.|.
TGTGCCAGCAGCTCCCCTTCGCTCAGGCGCCCAAACCCTGAAGCTTTCTTT
CASSSPSLRRPNPEAFF
>TRBJ2-3|TRBV6-5|.|.
TGTGCCAGCAACCCCAGGGGTGATACGCAGTATTTT
CASNPRGDTQYF
>TRBJ1-5|TRBV5-6|.|.
TGTGCCAGCAGCTTGGGTGCAGGGTTAAAGAGTCAGCCCCAGCATTTT
CASSLGAGLKSQPQHF
>TRBJ1-1|TRBV28|.|.
TGTGCCAGCAGTTTAGGGGAGATCGAAGCTTTCTTT
CASSLGEIEAFF
>TRBJ2-5|TRBV7-2|TRBD1|.
TGTGCCAGCAGCCTCACAGGGGGTGGCGAGACCCAGTACTTC
CASSLTGGGETQYF
>TRBJ1-2|TRBV24-1|.|.
TGTGCCACCAGTGCGTCGAACTATGGCTACACCTTC
CATSASNYGYTF
>TRBJ1-1|TRBV19|.|few
TGTGCCAGTAGTGTTCAGACACTGGCTGAAGCTTTCTTT
CASSVQTLAEAFF
>TRBJ2-7|TRBV5-1|TRBD1|.
TGCGCCAGCAGCATACAGGACAGGGTGGGTGAGCAGTACTTC
CASSIQDRVGEQYF
>TRBJ1-5|TRBV21-1|.|.
TGTGCCAGCAGCCCCCTATCCGTGCATCAGCCCCAGCATTTT
CASSPLSVHQPQHF
>TRBJ1-4|TRBV11-2|TRBD1|few
TGTGCCAGCAGCATAGACAGGGGGTCGGGCGAAAAACTGTTTTTT
CASSIDRGSGEKLFF
>TRBJ1-1|TRBV10-1|TRBD1|few
TGCGCCAGCAGATACCGGGACAGGGTCTACTGGGACACTGAAGCTTTCTTT
CASRYRDRVYWDTEAFF
>TRBJ1-1|TRBV19|.|.
TGTGCCAGTAGTGCGGGCCGGAGGACGGCTGAAGCTTTCTTT
CASSAGRRTAEAFF
>TRBJ1-1|TRBV3-1/TRBV3-2|.|.
TGTGCCAGCAGCCAACCTGGACAGTTAGAAGCTTTCTTT
CASSQPGQLEAFF
>TRBJ1-1|TRBV9|TRBD1|few
TGTGCCAGCAGCGCCCGGGACAGGGGGCTGAACACTGAAGCTTTCTTT
CASSARDRGLNTEAFF
>TRBJ1-6|TRBV7-2|.|.
TGTGCCAGCAGCCGGACAGACAGAAATTCACCCCTCCACTTT
CASSRTDRNSPLHF
>TRBJ2-1|TRBV29-1|TRBD1|.
TGCAGCGTTGGGCCGGGACAGGGGGCAGGGAATGAGCAGTTCTTC
CSVGPGQGAGNEQFF
>TRBJ1-6|TRBV30|TRBD1|.
TGTGCCTGGAATACAGGGGGCGCGGGAAATTCACCCCTCCACTTT
CAWNTGGAGNSPLHF
>TRBJ2-3|TRBV6-2/TRBV6-3|TRBD1|.
TGTGCCAGCAGCAAGGGGACAGGGCTTAGCACAGATACGCAGTATTTT
CASSKGTGLSTDTQYF
>TRBJ1-2|TRBV12-3/TRBV12-4|.|.
TGTGCCAGCAGTCCCCGAGGGAACTATGGCTACACCTTC
CASSPRGNYGYTF
>TRBJ2-1|TRBV15|TRBD2|.
TGTGCCACCCTGGCTAGCGGTAAAAATGAGCAGTTCTTC
CATLASGKNEQFF
>TRBJ1-1|TRBV30|.|once
TGTGCCTGGAGTGAGGGGGAGGGCACTGAAGCTTTCTTT
CAWSEGEGTEAFF
>TRBJ2-7|TRBV28|.|.
TGTGCCAGCAGTAGACTTCCGACCTACGAGCAGTACTTC
CASSRLPTYEQYF
>TRBJ2-1|TRBV5-1|TRBD2|.
TGCGCCAGCAGCTTGGAGCGTGGACTAGCGGGAGGGCCTATCGGGCAGTTCTTC
CASSLERGLAGGPIGQFF
>TRBJ1-2|TRBV19|TRBD1|few
TGTGCCAGTAGTATATCATTCCGGGACAGGGGACTTTATGGCTACACCTTC
CASSISFRDRGLYGYTF
>TRBJ2-1|TRBV11-3|TRBD2|.
TGTGCCAGCAGCTTTCTAGCGGGAGGTCACAATGAGCAGTTCTTC
CASSFLAGGHNEQFF
>TRBJ1-2|TRBV4-1|.|once
TGCGCCAGCAGCCAAGATCTTTACGGTACAGGGAGTGGGAATGGCTACACCTTC
CASSQDLYGTGSGNGYTF
>TRBJ1-1|TRBV6-2/TRBV6-3|.|.
TGTGCCAGCAGTTACTCGGGCCAGTTTGAAGCTTTCTTT
CASSYSGQFEAFF
>TRBJ2-5|TRBV19|.|.
TGTGCCAGTAGTGTTCGAGGAGAGACCCAGTACTTC
CASSVRGETQYF
>TRBJ1-1|TRBV30|.|.
TGTGCCTGGAGTACCGGGTCGGGGACTGAAGCTTTCTTT
CAWSTGSGTEAFF
>TRBJ2-7|TRBV7-2|.|few
TGTGCCAGCAGCTTCGGACAGTCTGACTACGAGCAGTACTTC
CASSFGQSDYEQYF
>TRBJ1-1|TRBV5-1|.|.
TGCGCCAGCAGCTCGGACAAGAACACTGAAGCTTTCTTT
CASSSDKNTEAFF
>TRBJ2-3|TRBV7-3|TRBD2|many
TGTGCCAGCAGCTCCGGTCCGGCTAGCGGGCCTGAGACGCAGTATTTT
CASSSGPASGPETQYF
>TRBJ2-7|TRBV6-6|TRBD1|few
TGTGCCAGCAGTTACTCGGGACAGGGGCCCTACGAGCAGTACTTC
CASSYSGQGPYEQYF
>TRBJ1-6|TRBV6-5|.|.
TGTGCCAGCAATTGGGGCCAGGTTGATTCACCCCTCCACTTT
CASNWGQVDSPLHF
>TRBJ2-2|TRBV4-1|.|many
TGCGCCAGCAGCCCCGGGGGGACAAGGAACACCGGGGAGCTGTTTTTT
CASSPGGTRNTGELFF
>TRBJ1-4|TRBV25-1|.|.
TGTGCCAGCAGTGAATATAAAGGGAGAACTAATGAAAAACTGTTTTTT
CASSEYKGRTNEKLFF
>TRBJ2-5|TRBV4-3|TRBD2|few
TGCGCCAGCAGCCAAGGCTCTAGCGGGAGCTCAGAGACCCAGTACTTC
CASSQGSSGSSETQYF
>TRBJ2-1|TRBV29-1|TRBD2|.
TGCAGCGTGGCCGGGGGGGCCGCCTACAATGAGCAGTTCTTC
CSVAGGAAYNEQFF
>TRBJ1-1|TRBV7-3|TRBD1|.
TGTGCCAGCAGCCCCGGGACAGGGAGGAACACTGAAGCTTTCTTT
CASSPGTGRNTEAFF